A selection of T cell receptor beta chains follows, all from one sample in a study of molecular identifiers for immune sequencing clone quantification. TCRdb recomputed calls from the PCR reads with MiXCR, one row per CDR3 protein. The sample consists of approximately 550,000 distinct CDR3 sequences, about 22% of them appearing once. The specimen was naive CD8+ T cells from blood, with Jurkat cell RNA spiked in. The receptors stem from a human donor in good health. Some libraries in this study had Jurkat cell RNA spiked in. CDR3s include the opening cysteine and the closing phenylalanine or tryptophan. A D gene is named only where the DNA matches it firmly. Not all rows give a size; the values are once, few, many and, for expanded clones, a class.

>TRBD2|TRBV24-1|TRBJ2-1|-
CATSDELAGGNNEQFF
TGTGCCACCAGTGACGAACTAGCGGGAGGAAACAATGAGCAGTTCTTC
>TRBD2|TRBV20-1|TRBJ2-7|many
CSARDRAGGYEQYF
TGCAGTGCTAGAGATCGGGCGGGGGGGTACGAGCAGTACTTC
>TRBD1|TRBV4-1|TRBJ2-4|-
CVSSQVRDSNLAKNIQYF
TGCGTCAGCAGCCAAGTACGGGACAGCAATTTAGCCAAAAACATTCAGTACTTC
>-|TRBV13|TRBJ2-7|many
CASSSGHSYEQYF
TGTGCCAGCAGCTCGGGACACTCCTACGAGCAGTACTTC
>-|TRBV30|TRBJ2-3|many
CAWDPGDTQYF
TGTGCCTGGGACCCGGGGGATACGCAGTATTTT
>-|TRBV20-1|TRBJ2-7|few
CSAQSRDGPYEQYF
TGCAGTGCTCAGAGCCGGGACGGGCCCTACGAGCAGTACTTC
>-|TRBV2|TRBJ2-7|many
CASRTGLGELAEQYF
TGTGCCAGCAGGACTGGGCTAGGTGAACTGGCCGAGCAGTACTTC
>-|TRBV4-3|TRBJ2-1|few
CASSQDLDWSSYNEQFF
TGCGCCAGCAGCCAAGATCTAGACTGGAGCTCCTACAATGAGCAGTTCTTC
>TRBD2|TRBV12-3/TRBV12-4|TRBJ2-4|-
CASSTSGGAAKNIQYF
TGTGCCAGCAGTACTAGCGGGGGGGCCGCCAAAAACATTCAGTACTTC
>TRBD1|TRBV7-9|TRBJ1-2|few
CASSLGQGSYGYTF
TGTGCCAGCAGCTTAGGACAGGGGTCCTATGGCTACACCTTC
>TRBD2|TRBV4-3|TRBJ2-7|many
CASSQDPSGPYEQYF
TGCGCCAGCAGCCAAGACCCTAGCGGCCCCTACGAGCAGTACTTC
>-|TRBV5-4|TRBJ2-3|few
CASWNLGELQDTQYF
TGTGCCAGCTGGAACCTGGGAGAGCTGCAAGATACGCAGTATTTT
>TRBD2|TRBV4-3|TRBJ2-7|many
CASSQVGLAGVYEQYF
TGCGCCAGCAGCCAGGTCGGACTAGCGGGAGTTTACGAGCAGTACTTC
>TRBD1|TRBV20-1|TRBJ1-1|few
CSARDLQGTRNTEAFF
TGCAGTGCTAGAGATTTACAGGGGACTAGGAACACTGAAGCTTTCTTT
>-|TRBV30|TRBJ1-2|-
CAWSVLSVGGYTF
TGTGCCTGGAGTGTACTGAGTGTGGGCGGCTACACCTTC
>-|TRBV4-3|TRBJ2-7|few
CASSLDTGLPEQYF
TGCGCCAGCAGCCTCGATACGGGCCTCCCCGAGCAGTACTTC
>TRBD2|TRBV7-6|TRBJ2-7|many
CASSLEVSGSKYEQYF
TGTGCCAGCAGCTTAGAGGTTAGCGGGAGTAAGTACGAGCAGTACTTC
>-|TRBV5-6|TRBJ2-3|many
CASSGTLEDTQYF
TGTGCCAGCAGCGGAACACTAGAAGATACGCAGTATTTT
>-|TRBV20-1|TRBJ2-7|few
CSARVPQGGYEQYF
TGCAGTGCTAGAGTTCCACAGGGTGGCTACGAGCAGTACTTC
>TRBD1|TRBV6-5|TRBJ2-7|few
CASSKGQDSYEQYF
TGTGCCAGCAGTAAGGGACAGGACTCCTACGAGCAGTACTTC
>-|TRBV6-6|TRBJ1-1|-
CASSKQGAANTEAFF
TGTGCCAGCAGTAAACAGGGTGCAGCGAACACTGAAGCTTTCTTT
>TRBD1|TRBV20-1|TRBJ2-3|many
CSARGGTGGLDTQYF
TGCAGTGCTAGAGGAGGGACAGGGGGCCTAGATACGCAGTATTTT